This is a list of T cell receptor beta chains from one sample in a study of blood T cell repertoires in COVID-19. Clones were read by immunoSEQ multiplex PCR, and TCRdb kept only the in-frame ones, dropping some. The sample contains 320,000 or so clones, around 85% of which appear only once. Sequenced sample: PBMCs or T cells enriched from blood (not recorded which). Receptors originate from a woman aged 25 to 39 who had been exposed to COVID-19. Both conserved end residues are part of each CDR3. A D gene is named only where the DNA matches it firmly. Clone size appears in some rows only: once, few, many, or a class for an expanded clone.

TRBJ2-5	-	TRBV4-3	-	TGCGCCAGCAGCCAAGATAGCAGTGGATACCAAGAGACCCAGTACTTC	CASSQDSSGYQETQYF
TRBJ1-1	-	TRBV14	-	TGTGCCAGCAGCCAAGAACGGGGGTACACTGAAGCTTTCTTT	CASSQERGYTEAFF
TRBJ1-2	-	TRBV6-2/TRBV6-3	once	TGTGCCAGCAGTTTTGGAACAGGGAAAAATGGCTACACCTTC	CASSFGTGKNGYTF
TRBJ1-5	-	TRBV7-8	few	TGTGCCAGCAGCTTAAGGACAAGTCGCAATCAGCCCCAGCATTTT	CASSLRTSRNQPQHF
TRBJ2-2	TRBD2	TRBV2	-	TGTGCCAGCAGTGACCTAGCGGGAGGGCCCATGGGGGAGCTGTTTTTT	CASSDLAGGPMGELFF
TRBJ2-1	TRBD2	TRBV2	-	TGTGCCAGCTTATTGACTAGCGGGAGACCTAATGAGCAGTTCTTC	CASLLTSGRPNEQFF
TRBJ2-7	-	TRBV7-2	-	TGTGCCAGCAGCTTAGGGCGGGGATTGGGCGAGCAGTACTTC	CASSLGRGLGEQYF
TRBJ2-7	TRBD2	TRBV12-3/TRBV12-4	-	TGTGCCAGCAGCGGGCCTAGCGGTGAGCAGTACTTC	CASSGPSGEQYF
TRBJ1-2	TRBD1	TRBV13	-	TGTGCCAGCAGCTTTTACCAGGGGGCAAGGGGCTACACCTTC	CASSFYQGARGYTF
TRBJ1-2	TRBD1	TRBV28	-	TGTGCCAGCAGTTTAGGACAGGAAGGCGGCTACACCTTC	CASSLGQEGGYTF
TRBJ1-1	TRBD1	TRBV28	-	TGTGCCAGCAGTTTATCGGACAGGGTGACTGAAGCTTTCTTT	CASSLSDRVTEAFF
TRBJ2-2	TRBD2	TRBV30	-	TGTGCCTGGCTCGGGGGACTAGGACGGGCCGGGGAGCTGTTTTTT	CAWLGGLGRAGELFF
TRBJ1-5	-	TRBV28	once	TGTGGAACAGGGTCGGTTCAGCCCCAGCATTTT	CGTGSVQPQHF
TRBJ2-2	TRBD2	TRBV5-1	few	TGCGCCAGCAGCTTAGGACTAGCGGGGATCACCGGGGAGCTGTTTTTT	CASSLGLAGITGELFF
TRBJ1-2	-	TRBV19	-	TGTGCCAGTAGTCTTGGCTACACCTTC	CASSLGYTF
TRBJ2-5	-	TRBV5-1	-	TGCGCCAGCAGCCAGACTAAACAAGAGACCCAGTACTTC	CASSQTKQETQYF
TRBJ1-5	TRBD1	TRBV6-5	-	TGTGCCAGCAGTTACGAGGGACAGGGCCACCAGCCCCAGCATTTT	CASSYEGQGHQPQHF
TRBJ2-6	-	TRBV7-3	-	TGTGCCAGCAGTTCCTATGGCTCTGGGGCCAACGTCCTGACTTTC	CASSSYGSGANVLTF
TRBJ2-1	TRBD1	TRBV4-2	-	TGTGCCAGCAGCCAAGATGAAGGGACAGGGGGCAATGAGCAGTTCTTC	CASSQDEGTGGNEQFF
TRBJ2-7	-	TRBV19	-	TGTGCCAGTAGTACGGACAGTTTCTCCTACGAGCAGTACTTC	CASSTDSFSYEQYF